A selection of T cell receptor beta chains follows, all from one sample in a study of cytomegalovirus exposure and HLA in healthy donors. Data came from immunoSEQ multiplex PCR; TCRdb stores just in-frame clones and leaves some out. The sample shows 130,000 to 150,000 clones, 60% to 80% of them seen only once. The specimen was PBMCs. The receptors were gathered from a man younger than 30 in good health and CMV-seronegative. The CDR3 runs from the conserved cysteine through the conserved F or W. A D gene is named only where the DNA matches it firmly. Some rows have no size entry. The others give once, few or many, or a class for an expanded clone.

>TRBV4-2|NA|few|13|TRBJ1-2
CASSHITGSGYTF
TGTGCCAGCAGCCATATCACAGGTAGCGGCTACACCTTC
>TRBV10-3|NA|NA|14|TRBJ1-5
CAISALAGRQPQHF
TGTGCCATCAGTGCTCTGGCAGGGCGACAGCCCCAGCATTTT
>TRBV5-1|NA|NA|16|TRBJ1-1
CASSPGHVSLNTEAFF
TGCGCCAGCAGCCCCGGTCACGTAAGCTTGAACACTGAAGCTTTCTTT
>TRBV10-3|TRBD1|once|15|TRBJ2-7
CAISEVGQGSYEQYF
TGTGCCATCAGTGAAGTGGGACAGGGATCCTACGAGCAGTACTTC
>TRBV19|TRBD1|NA|12|TRBJ1-2
CAPFDRGEGYTF
TGTGCCCCTTTCGACAGGGGCGAAGGCTACACCTTC
>TRBV6-5|TRBD1|NA|15|TRBJ2-3
CASGKGSGGTDTQYF
TGTGCCAGCGGGAAAGGGTCAGGGGGTACAGATACGCAGTATTTT
>TRBV5-1|TRBD1|NA|15|TRBJ1-6
CASSFRDRTNSPLHF
TGCGCCAGCAGCTTCCGGGACAGAACTAATTCACCCCTCCACTTT
>TRBV19|TRBD1|NA|17|TRBJ1-6
CASSPRQGQSYNSPLHF
TGTGCCAGTAGTCCACGACAGGGTCAGTCCTATAATTCACCCCTCCACTTT
>TRBV15|NA|few|13|TRBJ1-2
CATSSTGIYGYTF
TGTGCCACCAGCAGTACCGGGATCTATGGCTACACCTTC
>TRBV6-5|NA|few|15|TRBJ1-5
CASSYSGVGNQPQHF
TGTGCCAGCAGTTATAGTGGAGTCGGCAATCAGCCCCAGCATTTT
>TRBV9|NA|NA|16|TRBJ1-1
CASSAPRDLSGTEAFF
TGTGCCAGCAGCGCCCCCAGGGATTTGTCTGGGACTGAAGCTTTCTTT
>TRBV10-3|TRBD1|NA|15|TRBJ2-2
CATSGGTGETGELFF
TGTGCCACATCGGGTGGGACAGGGGAAACCGGGGAGCTGTTTTTT
>TRBV19|TRBD1|once|15|TRBJ1-2
CASRGRDRANYGYTF
TGTGCCAGTAGGGGCCGGGACAGAGCTAACTATGGCTACACCTTC
>TRBV19|NA|NA|14|TRBJ2-3
CASSIRGSTDTQYF
TGTGCCAGTAGTATAAGGGGAAGCACAGATACGCAGTATTTT
>TRBV2|TRBD1|NA|14|TRBJ1-1
CASRRRPGGTEAFF
TGTGCCAGCAGAAGGCGTCCAGGGGGCACTGAAGCTTTCTTT